The 10 T cell receptor beta chains presented below share a single source sample, sequenced in a study of CD8 T cells in ankylosing spondylitis. TCRdb ran MiXCR on the 5' RACE reads and lists one entry per CDR3 protein. The table records under 250,000 distinct CDR3 sequences, around 10% of them present only once. Sequencing used blood, either unsorted or a sorted T cell fraction (not recorded which). Receptors were obtained from a male donor with ankylosing spondylitis or in good health (not recorded which).

J is TRBJ2-7 and V is TRBV5-1, with D possibly matching TRBD1 (6 bases). CDR3 length equals 13 residues. With 3 bases removed from V and 6 bases from J, the gap between germline ends came to 13 bases. Germline values: CDR1 SGHRS, CDR2 YFSETQ. The CDR3 nucleotides read TGCGCCAGCAGCTGGACAGACCCGGCCGAGCAGTACTTC. This codes for CASSWTDPAEQYF.

This clonotype has ten or more counts. CDR3 sequence: CASSDGRERGEQFF. The CDR3 DNA sequence: TGTGCCAGCAGTGACGGGCGGGAGAGGGGTGAGCAGTTCTTC. The rearrangement uses TRBV6-4 and TRBJ2-1; 7 bases map to TRBD2. This CDR3 comprises 14 residues. V was clipped by 2 bases and J by 9 bases; unmatched bases: 7. The germline gives CDR1 MRHNA, CDR2 SNTAGT.

This clonotype was counted at least ten times. The chain couples TRBV2 to TRBJ1-5, with unresolved D. Germline CDR1 reads SNHLY; CDR2 reads FYNNEI. This CDR3 contains 13 residues. V lost 2 bases and J 4 bases, leaving 6 bases between the germline ends. The CDR3: CASSEQGNQPQHF. In DNA form, the CDR3 reads TGTGCCAGCAGTGAACAAGGGAATCAGCCCCAGCATTTT.

This clonotype was found many times. The chain couples TRBV15 to TRBJ1-1, with unresolved D. The CDR3 is 13 residues long. Trimming took 8 bases from V and 5 from J, leaving 15 bases between them. The germline gives CDR1 LNHNV, CDR2 YYDKDF (reference sequence). The CDR3 nucleotides are TGTGCCACCCAACCCTCCTTGGGGACTGAAGCTTTCTTT. Its translation: CATQPSLGTEAFF.

This clonotype was seen repeatedly, ten times or more. V and J are TRBV10-2 and TRBJ2-5; D uncertain. V was pared by 1 base and J by 2 bases, with 8 bases between. The CDR3 is 14 amino acids. Per the germline V gene, CDR1 is WSHSY and CDR2 is SAAADI. The CDR3 nucleotides are TGCGCCAGCAGTGAGTGGGCTGAACAAGAGACCCAGTACTTC. This sequence encodes CASSEWAEQETQYF.

Ten or more counts support this clonotype. The chain has TRBV15 and TRBJ2-4, with D possibly called TRBD1 or TRBD2 (5 bases each). Looked up from germline, CDR1 is LNHNV and CDR2 is YYDKDF (reference sequence). Trimming pared 4 bases from V and 0 bases from J, leaving 13 bases between. The CDR3 length is 16 residues. The chain's CDR3 is CATSTHLGVAKNIQYF. DNA for the CDR3: TGTGCCACCAGCACCCACCTGGGGGTAGCCAAAAACATTCAGTACTTC.

This clonotype was counted ten times or more. J is TRBJ2-3 and V is TRBV20-1; D might be TRBD1 or TRBD2, each matching 5 bases. V was trimmed by 8 bases and J by 2 bases, leaving 14 bases between them. CDR1 and CDR2 from the germline V gene are DFQATT and SNEGSKA (reference sequence). The CDR3 runs 13 residues. DNA of the CDR3: TGCAGTTTCCGGGACCAACTCACAGATACGCAGTATTTT. It is translated as CSFRDQLTDTQYF.

In its sample, this clonotype was seen many times. This chain connects TRBV15 to TRBJ2-3, with 7 positions matching TRBD2. The CDR3 spans 15 residues. Germline lookup yields CDR1 LNHNV and CDR2 YYDKDF (reference sequence). With V trimmed by 4 bases and J by 10 bases, 14 bases remained unmatched. The CDR3: CATSTGMGTTKAQYF. The CDR3 DNA is TGTGCCACCAGCACAGGAATGGGGACTACAAAGGCGCAGTATTTT.

A few counts support this clonotype. The chain recombines TRBV3-1 with TRBJ2-5, with 12 bases that match TRBD2. The CDR3 contains 17 residues. CDR1 and CDR2 from the germline V gene are LGHDT and YNNKEL (reference sequence). V trimming: 4 bases; J trimming: 4 bases; junction bases outside the gene matches: 10. The CDR3 coding sequence is TGTGCCAGCAGCCCCCCCGCGACTAGCGGGAGTTCAGAGACCCAGTACTTC. Its protein product is CASSPPATSGSSETQYF.

There are a few counts of this clonotype. J is TRBJ2-3 and V is TRBV2, with unresolved D. CDR3 length: 16 residues. Trimming removed 2 bases from V and 0 bases from J, with 12 bases in between. The V gene's germline CDR1 is SNHLY and CDR2 FYNNEI. This CDR3 is CASSEIPARSTDTQYF. The CDR3 DNA reads as TGTGCCAGCAGTGAAATCCCAGCGAGGAGCACAGATACGCAGTATTTT.